The rows below give T cell receptor beta chains drawn from one sample of a study of blood T cell repertoires in COVID-19. Some clones are missing from TCRdb's copy, which holds only in-frame ones; the method was immunoSEQ multiplex PCR. This table holds under 35,000 clones, around nine tenths found once. Sequencing was carried out using peripheral blood. These receptors came from a human donor with active COVID-19. The donor label of this sample is uncertain. Both conserved end residues are part of each CDR3. D genes are given only for firm matches. Clone size is given for some rows only: seen once, a few or many times, or a class if the clone is expanded.

v_gene: TRBV27
j_gene: TRBJ1-6
abundance: NA
d_gene: TRBD1
CDR3nt: TGTGCCAGCAGTTTAGGACAGGTTAATTCACCCCTCCACTTT
CDR3aa: CASSLGQVNSPLHF

v_gene: TRBV5-5
j_gene: TRBJ2-5
abundance: NA
d_gene: TRBD2
CDR3nt: TGTGCCAGCAGCTTGGCCGGGGGACTAGGGGAGACCCAGTACTTC
CDR3aa: CASSLAGGLGETQYF

v_gene: TRBV5-1
j_gene: TRBJ1-2
abundance: NA
d_gene: NA
CDR3nt: TGCGCCAGCAGTGAGGGCAGCTATCGCCCTGGCTACACCTTC
CDR3aa: CASSEGSYRPGYTF

v_gene: TRBV6-6
j_gene: TRBJ1-1
abundance: NA
d_gene: TRBD1
CDR3nt: TGTGCCAGCAGTAAAGGACAGGGCCTTGAAGCTTTCTTT
CDR3aa: CASSKGQGLEAFF

v_gene: TRBV18
j_gene: TRBJ1-1
abundance: NA
d_gene: NA
CDR3nt: TGTGCCAGCTCACCCGTACAGGGGAACACTGAAGCTTTCTTT
CDR3aa: CASSPVQGNTEAFF

v_gene: TRBV2
j_gene: TRBJ1-6
abundance: few
d_gene: TRBD1
CDR3nt: TGTGCCAGCAGTCCACAGGGGTTTAGTTCACCCCTCCACTTT
CDR3aa: CASSPQGFSSPLHF

v_gene: TRBV7-9
j_gene: TRBJ1-2
abundance: NA
d_gene: NA
CDR3nt: TGTGCCAGCAGCCTTCGTTTGCAGACAGGAGCCACTAACTATGGCTACACCTTC
CDR3aa: CASSLRLQTGATNYGYTF

v_gene: TRBV7-2
j_gene: TRBJ1-6
abundance: few
d_gene: NA
CDR3nt: TGTGCCAGCAGCTTAGAAGCGGGAATCTCCTATAATTCACCCCTCCACTTT
CDR3aa: CASSLEAGISYNSPLHF

v_gene: TRBV28
j_gene: TRBJ2-7
abundance: NA
d_gene: TRBD1
CDR3nt: TGTGCCAGCAGCACAAGGGACAGCTACCCCTACGAGCAGTACTTC
CDR3aa: CASSTRDSYPYEQYF

v_gene: TRBV5-6
j_gene: TRBJ1-6
abundance: NA
d_gene: TRBD1
CDR3nt: TGTGCCAGCAGCCCTTATCCGGGACAGGGTAAGTTGGGGTATTCACCCCTCCACTTT
CDR3aa: CASSPYPGQGKLGYSPLHF

v_gene: TRBV18
j_gene: TRBJ1-6
abundance: NA
d_gene: NA
CDR3nt: TGTGCCAGCTCTCCCCGGGGAACACCCCTCCACTTT
CDR3aa: CASSPRGTPLHF

v_gene: TRBV3-1/TRBV3-2
j_gene: TRBJ2-7
abundance: NA
d_gene: TRBD1
CDR3nt: TGTGCCAGCAGCCAGGGATTTCGGGACAGGGGCTACGAGCAGTACTTC
CDR3aa: CASSQGFRDRGYEQYF

v_gene: TRBV2
j_gene: TRBJ1-1
abundance: NA
d_gene: NA
CDR3nt: TGTGCCAGCAGTGGAGAGAGAAACACTGAAGCTTTCTTT
CDR3aa: CASSGERNTEAFF

v_gene: TRBV12-5
j_gene: TRBJ1-2
abundance: few
d_gene: TRBD1
CDR3nt: TGTGCTAGTGGTATTGTACAGGGGCAGGCTAACTATGGCTACACCTTC
CDR3aa: CASGIVQGQANYGYTF

v_gene: TRBV5-4
j_gene: TRBJ1-1
abundance: NA
d_gene: TRBD1
CDR3nt: TGTGCCAGCAGCTTGTCGGCGGGGTCAGGGGGTATCACTGAAGCTTTCTTT
CDR3aa: CASSLSAGSGGITEAFF

v_gene: TRBV4-2
j_gene: TRBJ2-2
abundance: NA
d_gene: TRBD2
CDR3nt: TGTGCCAGCAGCCCCCGTAGCGGGGCAAACACCGGGGAGCTGTTTTTT
CDR3aa: CASSPRSGANTGELFF

v_gene: TRBV11-2
j_gene: TRBJ2-3
abundance: NA
d_gene: NA
CDR3nt: TGTGCCAGCAGCTTAGCACGAGGAAACGAGTATTTT
CDR3aa: CASSLARGNEYF

v_gene: TRBV24-1
j_gene: TRBJ2-5
abundance: NA
d_gene: TRBD1
CDR3nt: TGTGCCACCAGTGATTCCGGACAGGGCTTCCAAGAGACCCAGTACTTC
CDR3aa: CATSDSGQGFQETQYF

v_gene: TRBV5-8
j_gene: TRBJ1-5
abundance: NA
d_gene: NA
CDR3nt: TGTGCCAGCAGTTATCTTGGCACGAATCAGCCCCAGCATTTT
CDR3aa: CASSYLGTNQPQHF

v_gene: TRBV7-9
j_gene: TRBJ1-5
abundance: NA
d_gene: NA
CDR3nt: TGTGCCAGCAGCGCGCAGGGTCTTAGCAATCAGCCCCAGCATTTT
CDR3aa: CASSAQGLSNQPQHF